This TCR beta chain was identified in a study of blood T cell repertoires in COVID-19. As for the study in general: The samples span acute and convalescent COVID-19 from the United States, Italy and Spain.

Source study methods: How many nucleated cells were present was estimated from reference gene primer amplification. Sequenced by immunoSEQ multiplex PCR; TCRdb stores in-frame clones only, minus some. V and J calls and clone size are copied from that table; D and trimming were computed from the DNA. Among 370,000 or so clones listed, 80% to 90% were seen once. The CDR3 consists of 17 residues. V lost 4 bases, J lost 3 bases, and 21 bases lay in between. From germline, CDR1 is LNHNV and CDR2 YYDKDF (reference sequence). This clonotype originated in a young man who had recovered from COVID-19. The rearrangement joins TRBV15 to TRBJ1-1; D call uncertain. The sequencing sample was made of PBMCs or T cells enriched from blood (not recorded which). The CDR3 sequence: CATSKEPLSRRDTEAFF. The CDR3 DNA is TGTGCCACCAGCAAAGAACCCCTCAGTCGACGGGACACTGAAGCTTTCTTT.